A selection of T cell receptor beta chains follows, all from one sample in a study of blood T cell repertoires in COVID-19. Measured with immunoSEQ multiplex PCR; TCRdb has only the in-frame clones, and not every one. The repertoire holds about 81,000 clones, with about 84% as singletons. Sequencing was done on a sample of peripheral blood. The receptors were sampled from a human donor in a cohort sampled during active COVID-19. Each CDR3 is given with its conserved first and last residue. D genes are given only for firm matches. A row's size may be missing; if present it is once, few, many or a size class.

clone_size	v_call	d_call	j_call	cdr3_nt	cdr3_aa
.	TRBV28	TRBD1	TRBJ1-5	TGTGCCAGCAGTCTCGTAATTGGGACAGCGGGAGGCAATCAGCCCCAGCATTTT	CASSLVIGTAGGNQPQHF
.	TRBV7-9	.	TRBJ2-2	TGTGCCAGCAGCTCTACCGGTGGGAACACCGGGGAGCTGTTTTTT	CASSSTGGNTGELFF
.	TRBV7-2	TRBD2	TRBJ2-1	TGTGCCAGCAGCCCGGGACTAGCGACGAATGAGCAGTTCTTC	CASSPGLATNEQFF
.	TRBV7-9	TRBD1	TRBJ2-3	TGTGCCAGCAGCTTAGCGCTCTCAGGGGGCCTGGATACGCAGTATTTT	CASSLALSGGLDTQYF
.	TRBV5-1	.	TRBJ2-3	TGCGCCAGCAGCTTGGAGCCGATGGGGGCGGATACGCAGTATTTT	CASSLEPMGADTQYF
.	TRBV6-4	.	TRBJ2-1	TGTGCCACTCGGATATTTTCGTCGGGGTACAATGAGCAGTTCTTC	CATRIFSSGYNEQFF
once	TRBV5-6	.	TRBJ1-6	TGTGCCAGCAGCTTGGGGCAGGCCCTATCACCCCTCCACTTT	CASSLGQALSPLHF
.	TRBV29-1	.	TRBJ1-6	TGCAGCGTCGCATGGGAGGGAACTTCACCCCTCCACTTT	CSVAWEGTSPLHF
.	TRBV5-5	TRBD1	TRBJ2-2	TGTGCCAGCAGTAAGACAGGGGGACCCGGGGAGCTGTTTTTT	CASSKTGGPGELFF
.	TRBV7-9	.	TRBJ1-1	TGTGCCAGCAGCGCCCGCGGACAGATGGGCACTGAAGCTTTCTTT	CASSARGQMGTEAFF
.	TRBV19	TRBD1	TRBJ1-1	TGTGCCAGTAGTGTCCCGGGACAGGGGAGGACTGAAGCTTTCTTT	CASSVPGQGRTEAFF
.	TRBV23-1	.	TRBJ1-2	TGCGCCATCGTGTGGGGGGTCCCCGTTCCGGATTATGGCTACACCTTC	CAIVWGVPVPDYGYTF
medium-sized	TRBV2	.	TRBJ1-2	TGTGCCAGCAGTTTCAGGGTAACCGATGGCTACACCTTC	CASSFRVTDGYTF
once	TRBV29-1	.	TRBJ2-7	TGCAGCGCCTCCGGTGGGGGGAATCCGTCCTACGAGCAGTACTTC	CSASGGGNPSYEQYF
few	TRBV7-3	TRBD1	TRBJ2-1	TGTGCCAGCAGCGCCTTTTCAATCCGGGACAGTCACAATGAGCAGTTCTTC	CASSAFSIRDSHNEQFF
.	TRBV30	.	TRBJ1-4	TGTGCCTGGAGTCGCTGGGGGGGGAATGAAAAACTGTTTTTT	CAWSRWGGNEKLFF
.	TRBV27	TRBD1	TRBJ2-1	TGTGCCAGCAGTTTAAGGGGGCACAATGAGCAGTTCTTC	CASSLRGHNEQFF
.	TRBV7-3	.	TRBJ2-2	TGTGCCAGCAGCTTAGGCACACGGGGCACCGGGGAGCTGTTTTTT	CASSLGTRGTGELFF
.	TRBV28	.	TRBJ2-7	TGTGCCAGCAGCACCCCCCCCACACAGGAGCAGTACTTC	CASSTPPTQEQYF
.	TRBV7-8	.	TRBJ1-4	TGTGCCAGCAGCTTCGTAGGGGATGTTGAAAAACTGTTTTTT	CASSFVGDVEKLFF
.	TRBV7-2	.	TRBJ2-5	TGTGCCAGCAGCTTAATTTGGGGGAGGGGGCAAGAGACCCAGTACTTC	CASSLIWGRGQETQYF
.	TRBV9	TRBD2	TRBJ2-1	TGTGCCAGCAGCGTAGGTGGAGCGGGGGGGCAGGGTGAGCAGTTCTTC	CASSVGGAGGQGEQFF
.	TRBV3-1/TRBV3-2	.	TRBJ2-7	TGTGCCAGCAGCCAAGGTCCCAGTGCTTCCTACGAGCAGTACTTC	CASSQGPSASYEQYF
once	TRBV6-2/TRBV6-3	TRBD2	TRBJ2-3	TGTGCCAGCATCCCTAGCGGGGGGGCCAGGACAGATACGCAGTATTTT	CASIPSGGARTDTQYF
.	TRBV19	TRBD1	TRBJ2-7	TGTGCCAGTAGACACCGGGACAGGTACTCCTACGAGCAGTACTTC	CASRHRDRYSYEQYF
.	TRBV10-2	.	TRBJ1-2	TGCGCCAGCACCATCTCAGCGGGGGCGTTGTTTGGCTACACCTTC	CASTISAGALFGYTF
.	TRBV27	TRBD1	TRBJ1-1	TGTGCCAGCAGTCCCGGGACAGGGAGCACTGAAGCTTTCTTT	CASSPGTGSTEAFF
.	TRBV5-1	TRBD1	TRBJ2-1	TGCGCCAGCAGCCTAGGAGGACAGGGGATTATCATGACTTACAATGAGCAGTTCTTC	CASSLGGQGIIMTYNEQFF
.	TRBV5-6	.	TRBJ1-5	TGTGCCAGCAGCCGGGGACATCTCAATCAGCCCCAGCATTTT	CASSRGHLNQPQHF